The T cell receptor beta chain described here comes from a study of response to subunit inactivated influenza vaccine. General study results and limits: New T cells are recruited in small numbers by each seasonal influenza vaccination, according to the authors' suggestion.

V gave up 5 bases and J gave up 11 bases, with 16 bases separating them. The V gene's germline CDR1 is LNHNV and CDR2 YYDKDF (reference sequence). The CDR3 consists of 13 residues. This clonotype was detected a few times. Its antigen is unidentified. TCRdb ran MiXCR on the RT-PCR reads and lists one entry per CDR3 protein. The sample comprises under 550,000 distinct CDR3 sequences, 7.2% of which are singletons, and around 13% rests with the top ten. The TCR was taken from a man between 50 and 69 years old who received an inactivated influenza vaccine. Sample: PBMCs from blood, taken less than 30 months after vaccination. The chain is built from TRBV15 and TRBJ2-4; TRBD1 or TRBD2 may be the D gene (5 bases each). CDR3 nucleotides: TGTGCCACCAGCGGGACCACGCAGGGTGTTCAGTACTTC. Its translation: CATSGTTQGVQYF.